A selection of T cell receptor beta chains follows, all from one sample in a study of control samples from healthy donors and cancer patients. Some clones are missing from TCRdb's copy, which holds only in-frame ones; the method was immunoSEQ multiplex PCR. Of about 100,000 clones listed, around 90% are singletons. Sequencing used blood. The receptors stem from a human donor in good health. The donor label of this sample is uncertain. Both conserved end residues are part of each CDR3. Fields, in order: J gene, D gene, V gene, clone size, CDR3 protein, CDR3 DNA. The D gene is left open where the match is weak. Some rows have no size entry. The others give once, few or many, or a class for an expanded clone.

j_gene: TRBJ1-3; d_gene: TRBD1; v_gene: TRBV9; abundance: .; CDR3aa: CASSTRTGGAGNTIYF; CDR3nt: TGTGCCAGCAGCACCCGGACAGGGGGTGCGGGAAACACCATATATTTT
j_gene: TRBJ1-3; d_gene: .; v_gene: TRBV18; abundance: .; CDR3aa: CASSPQAQPGNTIYF; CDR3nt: TGTGCCAGCTCACCACAGGCTCAACCTGGAAACACCATATATTTT
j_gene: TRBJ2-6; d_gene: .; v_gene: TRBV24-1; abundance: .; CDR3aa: CATSDPDYSGANVLTF; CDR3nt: TGTGCCACCAGTGATCCCGACTACTCTGGGGCCAACGTCCTGACTTTC
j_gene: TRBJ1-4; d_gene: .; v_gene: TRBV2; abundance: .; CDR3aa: CASSTGIRNEKLFF; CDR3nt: TGTGCCAGCAGTACCGGGATTAGAAATGAAAAACTGTTTTTT
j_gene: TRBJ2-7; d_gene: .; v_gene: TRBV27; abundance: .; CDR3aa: CASSLGTGGYYEQYF; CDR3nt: TGTGCCAGCAGTTTAGGTACAGGTGGATACTACGAGCAGTACTTC
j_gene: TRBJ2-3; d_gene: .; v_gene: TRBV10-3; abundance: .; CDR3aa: CAISEEQSQQDTQYF; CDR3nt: TGTGCCATCAGTGAGGAGCAAAGCCAACAAGATACGCAGTATTTT
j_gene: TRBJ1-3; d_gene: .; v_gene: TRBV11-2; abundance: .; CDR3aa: CASSFGHSSSGNTIYF; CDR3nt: TGTGCCAGCAGCTTCGGACACTCCAGCTCTGGAAACACCATATATTTT
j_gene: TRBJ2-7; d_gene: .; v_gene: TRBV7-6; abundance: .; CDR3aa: CASSLATDTTYEQYF; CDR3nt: TGTGCCAGCAGCTTAGCGACAGATACTACCTACGAGCAGTACTTC
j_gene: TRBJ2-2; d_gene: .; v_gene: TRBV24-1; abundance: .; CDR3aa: CATSDSEGARTGELFF; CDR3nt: TGTGCCACCAGTGATTCGGAGGGGGCGCGGACCGGGGAGCTGTTTTTT
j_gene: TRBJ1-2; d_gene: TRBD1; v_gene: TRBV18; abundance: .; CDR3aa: CASSLGTGNYGYTF; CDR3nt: TGTGCCAGCTCCCTAGGGACAGGAAACTATGGCTACACCTTC
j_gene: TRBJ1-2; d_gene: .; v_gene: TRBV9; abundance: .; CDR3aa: CASSADNYGYTF; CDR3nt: TGTGCCAGCAGCGCCGATAACTATGGCTACACCTTC
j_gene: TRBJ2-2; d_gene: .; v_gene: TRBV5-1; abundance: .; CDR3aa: CASREGPNTGELFF; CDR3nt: TGCGCCAGCAGAGAGGGGCCGAACACCGGGGAGCTGTTTTTT
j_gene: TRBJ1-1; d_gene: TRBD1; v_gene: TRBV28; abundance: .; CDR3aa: CASTRGGLNTEAFF; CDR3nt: TGTGCCAGCACCCGAGGGGGCCTGAACACTGAAGCTTTCTTT
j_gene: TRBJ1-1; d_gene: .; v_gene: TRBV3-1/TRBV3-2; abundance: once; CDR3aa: CASSRSPLGAFF; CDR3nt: TGTGCCAGCAGCCGAAGCCCTTTAGGAGCTTTCTTT
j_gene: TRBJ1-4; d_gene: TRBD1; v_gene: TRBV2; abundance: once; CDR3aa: CASSGGGTVRVNEKLFF; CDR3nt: TGTGCCAGCAGTGGGGGGGGGACAGTTCGAGTTAATGAAAAACTGTTTTTT
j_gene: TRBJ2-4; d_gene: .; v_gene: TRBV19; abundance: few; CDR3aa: CASSRFSTLIAKNIQYF; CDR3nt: TGTGCCAGTAGTCGCTTTAGTACCCTCATAGCCAAAAACATTCAGTACTTC
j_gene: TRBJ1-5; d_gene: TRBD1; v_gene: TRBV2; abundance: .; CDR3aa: CASSEEGQYQPQHF; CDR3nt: TGTGCCAGCAGTGAGGAGGGACAGTATCAGCCCCAGCATTTT
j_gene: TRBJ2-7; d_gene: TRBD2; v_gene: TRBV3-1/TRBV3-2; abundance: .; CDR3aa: CASSTVGRGYEQYF; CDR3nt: TGTGCCAGCAGCACTGTGGGGAGGGGCTACGAGCAGTACTTC
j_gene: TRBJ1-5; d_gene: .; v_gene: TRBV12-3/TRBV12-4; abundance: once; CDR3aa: CASSLGGSQPQHF; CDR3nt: TGTGCCAGCAGTTTAGGGGGAAGCCAGCCCCAGCATTTT
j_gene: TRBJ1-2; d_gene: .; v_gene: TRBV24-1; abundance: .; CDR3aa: CATSPGGNYGYTF; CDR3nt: TGTGCCACCAGTCCGGGGGGTAACTATGGCTACACCTTC
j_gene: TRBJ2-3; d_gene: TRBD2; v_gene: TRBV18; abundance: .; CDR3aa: CASSPRTSGGTDTQYF; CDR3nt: TGTGCCAGCTCACCACGTACTAGCGGGGGTACAGATACGCAGTATTTT
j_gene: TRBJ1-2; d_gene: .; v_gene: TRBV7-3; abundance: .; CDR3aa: CASTELNRINYGYTF; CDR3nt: TGTGCCAGCACCGAACTAAACAGGATTAACTATGGCTACACCTTC
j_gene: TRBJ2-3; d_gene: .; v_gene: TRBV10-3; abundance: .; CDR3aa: CAISESQGSSTDTQYF; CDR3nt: TGTGCCATCAGTGAGTCCCAGGGATCGAGCACAGATACGCAGTATTTT
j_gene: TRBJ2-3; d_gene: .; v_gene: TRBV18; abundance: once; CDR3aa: CASSPPAGATDTQYF; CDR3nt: TGTGCCAGCTCACCACCGGCGGGGGCCACAGATACGCAGTATTTT
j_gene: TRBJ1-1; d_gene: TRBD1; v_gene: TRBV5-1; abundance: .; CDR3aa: CASSLLGDSGTEAFF; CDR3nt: TGCGCCAGCAGCTTACTAGGGGACAGTGGGACTGAAGCTTTCTTT